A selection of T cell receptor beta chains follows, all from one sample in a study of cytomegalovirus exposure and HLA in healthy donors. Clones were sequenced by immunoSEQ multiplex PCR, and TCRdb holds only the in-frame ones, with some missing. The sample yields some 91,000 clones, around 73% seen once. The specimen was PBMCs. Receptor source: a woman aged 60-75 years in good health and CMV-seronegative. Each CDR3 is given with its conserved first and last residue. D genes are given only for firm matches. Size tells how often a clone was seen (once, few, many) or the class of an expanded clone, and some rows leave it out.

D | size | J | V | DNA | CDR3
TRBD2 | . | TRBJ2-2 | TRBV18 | TGTGCCAGCTCACCTAGCGGGAGGGACACCGGGGAGCTGTTTTTT | CASSPSGRDTGELFF
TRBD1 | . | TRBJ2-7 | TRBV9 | TGTGCCAGCAGCCCACGGACAGGAGATAACTACGAGCAGTACTTC | CASSPRTGDNYEQYF
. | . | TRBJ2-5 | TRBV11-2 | TGTGCCAGCAGCACCTCTGCAGATCAAGAGACCCAGTACTTC | CASSTSADQETQYF
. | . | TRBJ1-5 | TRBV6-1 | TGTGCCAGCAGTGGGGGGAGGGTGGAAAATCAGCCCCAGCATTTT | CASSGGRVENQPQHF
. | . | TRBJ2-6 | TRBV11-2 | TGTGCCAGCAGAGGCGGGACAGCCAGCTCTGGGGCCAACGTCCTGACTTTC | CASRGGTASSGANVLTF
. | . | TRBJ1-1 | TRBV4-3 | TGCGCCAGCAGCCAAGAACCTCCTTGGGGGCAGGGAGGGACTGAAGCTTTCTTT | CASSQEPPWGQGGTEAFF
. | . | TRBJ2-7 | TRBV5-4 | TGTGCCAGCAGCTCAGGGGCCGCCGAGTTCTACGAGCAGTACTTC | CASSSGAAEFYEQYF
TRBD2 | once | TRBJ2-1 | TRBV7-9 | TGTGCCAGCAGCTTCCCCCGCGAACTAGCGCAGCAGTTCTTC | CASSFPRELAQQFF
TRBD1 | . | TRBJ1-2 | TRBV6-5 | TGTGCCAGCAGTTGGGACAGGGGGCATGGCTACACCTTC | CASSWDRGHGYTF
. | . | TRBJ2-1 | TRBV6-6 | TGTGCCAGCAGCATTAGCTCCTACAATGAGCAGTTCTTC | CASSISSYNEQFF
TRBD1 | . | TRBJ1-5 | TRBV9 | TGTGCCAGCAGCCCAGGGGGCTCAACGAATCAGCCCCAGCATTTT | CASSPGGSTNQPQHF